Following are 10 T cell receptor beta chains from one sample sequenced in a study of blood T cells in healthy people across ages. Through a sample-barcoded 5' primer and a J-beta primer mix, a second PCR was run for about 6 to 11 cycles. MiXCR, run by TCRdb on the 5' RACE reads, gives a single entry per CDR3 protein. The table includes hundreds of thousands of distinct CDR3 sequences, 50% to 65% detected once. Sequences were obtained from blood. All receptors come from a man aged 80 or over in good health.

This clonotype was picked up one time. A read error may account for a junction end that differs from germline. The gene calls are TRBV7-9 and TRBJ2-2, with D perhaps matching TRBD1 (5 bases). The CDR3 covers 15 residues. CDR1 is SEHNR and CDR2 is FQNEAQ in the germline V gene (reference sequence). The DNA of the CDR3 is TGTGCCAGCAGCCCTCAGGGTAGAGACACCGCGGAGCTGTTTTTT. This codes for CASSPQGRDTAELFF. The full variable domain, rest sourced from reference TRBV7-9 and TRBJ2-2, is DTGVSQNPRHKITKRGQNVTFRCDPISEHNRLYWYRQTLGQGPEFLTYFQNEAQLEKSRLLSDRFSAERPKGSFSTLEIQRTEQGDSAMYLCASSPQGRDTAELFFGEGSRLTVL.

The chain is built from TRBV27 and TRBJ1-2; perhaps TRBD1 as D (5 bases). The CDR3 covers 14 residues. Trimming stripped 5 bases from V and 8 bases from J, with 18 bases between. CDR1 MNHEY and CDR2 SMNVEV come from the germline V gene (reference sequence). The CDR3 protein is CASSPLGRVGGYTF. The CDR3 nucleotides read TGTGCCAGCAGTCCCCTTGGCAGGGTAGGGGGCTACACCTTC.

This clonotype was counted a few times. The CDR3 reads CASKKAVSSYEQYF. The CDR3 DNA follows: TGTGCCAGCAAGAAGGCTGTCAGTTCCTACGAGCAGTACTTC. J is TRBJ2-7 and V is TRBV2, with unresolved D. V dropped 7 bases and J dropped 1 base, with 14 bases sitting between them. CDR3 length: 14 amino acids. Germline CDR1 is SNHLY and CDR2 is FYNNEI. Full variable domain (rest looked up from reference TRBV2 and TRBJ2-7): EPEVTQTPSHQVTQMGQEVILRCVPISNHLYFYWYRQILGQKVEFLVSFYNNEISEKSEIFDDQFSVERPDGSNFTLKIRSTKLEDSAMYFCASKKAVSSYEQYFGPGTRLTVT.

This clonotype was detected only a few times. This chain connects TRBV6-2 or TRBV6-3 to TRBJ1-1, with 7 positions matching TRBD1. CDR3 length equals 14 residues. V gave up 2 bases and J gave up 0 bases; unmatched junction bases: 0. Germline CDR1 MNHEY, CDR2 SVGEGT. CDR3 amino acids: CASSYGTVNTEAFF. The CDR3 DNA reads as TGTGCCAGCAGTTACGGGACAGTGAACACTGAAGCTTTCTTT.

The CDR3 loop is CASSYSRRGQFF. The CDR3 nucleotides are TGTGCCAGCAGCTATTCGAGGCGTGGGCAGTTCTTC. This chain uses TRBV6-2 or TRBV6-3 with TRBJ2-1, with unresolved D. The length of the CDR3 is 12 residues. In germline, CDR1 is MNHEY, CDR2 SVGEGT. Deletions cut 6 bases from V and 12 bases from J, with 15 bases between.

The V gene is TRBV6-5, the J gene TRBJ1-2; D gene unclear. CDR1 and CDR2 from the germline V gene are MNHEY and SVGAGI. CDR3 length: 15 amino acids. Between the trimmed V and J ends, which lost 0 bases and 0 bases, there was a span of 8 bases. CDR3 loop: CASSYSTQPNYGYTF. CDR3 in DNA: TGTGCCAGCAGTTACTCGACACAACCTAACTATGGCTACACCTTC.

V and J are TRBV5-1 and TRBJ2-1; 8 positions agree with TRBD1. V dropped 4 bases and J dropped 7; count of bases not matched to a gene: 13. Germline V gives CDR1 SGHRS, CDR2 YFSETQ. The CDR3 spans 16 residues. For the CDR3, the DNA is TGCGCCAGCAGCGTCCAGACAGGGGTCTCTCGGAATGAGCAGTTCTTC. This gives the protein CASSVQTGVSRNEQFF.

The sample holds one count of this clonotype. CDR3 DNA: TGTGCCAGCAGCCAGGGGGGTGACACTGAAGCTTTCTTT. It encodes CASSQGGDTEAFF. This rearrangement joins TRBV3-1 to TRBJ1-1; maybe TRBD1 (5 bases). The CDR3 covers 13 residues. V was clipped by 3 bases and J by 3 bases, with 8 bases between them. Per the germline V gene, CDR1 is LGHDT and CDR2 is YNNKEL (reference sequence). Variable domain in full (rest from reference TRBV3-1 and TRBJ1-1): DTAVSQTPKYLVTQMGNDKSIKCEQNLGHDTMYWYKQDSKKFLKIMFSYNNKELIINETVPNRFSPKSPDKAHLNLHINSLELGDSAVYFCASSQGGDTEAFFGQGTRLTVV.

The rearrangement joins TRBV24-1 to TRBJ2-1; D might be TRBD2 (7 bases). V shed 4 bases and J shed 8 bases, with 20 bases lying between them. The CDR3 runs 16 residues. Germline V gene data show CDR1 as KGHDR and CDR2 as SFDVKD. The CDR3 loop is CATSDGGLQGFYEQFF. The CDR3 nucleotides read TGTGCCACCAGTGACGGGGGGTTACAGGGATTTTATGAGCAGTTCTTC.

This clonotype was observed many times. A much larger clone differs from this one at a single base, so this may be a read error. This rearrangement joins TRBV7-2 to TRBJ2-7; 7 bases match TRBD2. V shed 6 bases, J shed 7 bases, and the junction held 12 bases outside the gene matches. The CDR3 length is 14 residues. The germline V gene encodes CDR1 SGHTA and CDR2 FQGNSA. In DNA form, the CDR3 reads TGTGCCAGCAGACAAAGAGGAGCGGGAATTGAGCAGTACTTC. This codes for CASRQRGAGIEQYF.